This TCR beta chain was found in a study of T-cell reconstitution after alpha-beta-depleted transplantation in children. Construction of the TCRbeta library involved unique molecular identifiers. From the PCR reads, TCRdb called clonotypes with MiXCR, one entry per CDR3 protein. The table shows 200,000 to 250,000 distinct CDR3 sequences, with around 13% occurring only once. This clonotype was counted a few times. This CDR3 region has 12 residues. Germline lookup yields CDR1 MNHEY and CDR2 SVGEGT. J was trimmed by 8 bases and V by 6 bases; bases with no gene match: 4. The sample in question was PBMCs from the stem cell graft donor, obtained from the stem cell graft. The J gene is TRBJ2-1, the V gene TRBV6-2 or TRBV6-3, with 7 bases matching TRBD1. This clonotype originated in a human donor who donated a stem cell graft to a child with acute lymphoblastic leukemia. The CDR3 sequence: CASSRTGDEQFF. The CDR3 DNA sequence: TGTGCCAGCAGCCGTACAGGGGATGAGCAGTTCTTC.